Below are 11 T cell receptor beta chains sequenced from a single sample in a study of cytomegalovirus exposure and HLA in healthy donors. Researchers ran the PCR with 60 Vbeta and 13 Jbeta primers. TCRdb's table, derived via immunoSEQ multiplex PCR, lists solely in-frame clones and lacks some. The repertoire holds roughly 80,000 clones, under 65% seen once, with 4.4% in the top ten. Sequencing was done on a sample of PBMCs. The receptor source for this set is a male donor in good health and CMV-seropositive.

J is TRBJ2-5 and V is TRBV7-2, with a tentative D call TRBD2 (6 bases). Germline CDR1 is SGHTA and CDR2 is FQGNSA. Trimming took 1 base from V and 5 from J, leaving 17 bases between them. The CDR3 sequence is 16 residues long. The CDR3 sequence is CASSLERGGNLETQYF. The CDR3 DNA sequence: TGTGCCAGCAGCTTAGAGCGCGGCGGGAATCTCGAGACCCAGTACTTC.

This clone has a count of ten or more. The J gene is TRBJ1-5, the V gene TRBV2, with 7 positions matching TRBD1. V was pared by 5 bases and J by 3 bases, with 7 bases of the junction left unmatched. The CDR3 totals 15 residues. The germline V gene encodes CDR1 SNHLY and CDR2 FYNNEI. The CDR3 DNA reads TGTGCCAGCAGTTTGACAGGGACCTCCAATCAGCCCCAGCATTTT. Amino acid sequence: CASSLTGTSNQPQHF.

This chain joins TRBV5-1 and TRBJ2-7; TRBD2 matches at 13 bases. CDR1 SGHRS and CDR2 YFSETQ come from the germline V gene. After removal of 3 bases from V and 2 bases from J, the junction contained 14 bases not matched to a gene. This CDR3 spans 19 amino acids. The CDR3 loop is CASSSGLAGVRPLTYEQYF. The CDR3 nucleotides read TGCGCCAGCAGCTCAGGACTAGCGGGGGTGCGCCCTCTAACCTACGAGCAGTACTTC.

The chain employs TRBV7-2 and TRBJ2-7, with 8 bases that match TRBD1. J lost 6 bases, V lost 0 bases, and 4 bases had no gene match. The CDR3 loop spans 14 amino acids. Per the germline V gene, CDR1 is SGHTA and CDR2 is FQGNSA. The CDR3: CASSLARGPAEQYF. The CDR3 bases are TGTGCCAGCAGCTTAGCCAGGGGGCCAGCCGAGCAGTACTTC.

This sequence joins TRBV28 and TRBJ1-2, with 10 bases lining up with TRBD1. Germline trimming cut 5 bases from V and 6 bases from J; bases unmatched to any gene: 6. The CDR3 is 14 residues long. From germline, CDR1 is MDHEN and CDR2 SYDVKM. DNA of the CDR3: TGTGCCAGCAGTGTCGTGGGGACAGGGGATGGCTACACCTTC. As protein: CASSVVGTGDGYTF.

The gene calls are TRBV18 and TRBJ2-7; 14 bases align to TRBD2. V gave up 4 bases and J gave up 4 bases; unmatched junction bases: 3. The length of the CDR3 is 15 residues. Germline CDR1 KGHSH, CDR2 LQKENI. The CDR3 DNA follows: TGTGCCAGCTCACAGGGGACTAGCGGGGGTTACGAGCAGTACTTC. Protein product: CASSQGTSGGYEQYF.

This clone came up a few times. V gene TRBV5-6 combines with J gene TRBJ2-7; D gene ambiguous. V gave up 3 bases and J gave up 0 bases, with 7 bases separating them. The CDR3 contains 13 residues. The germline V gene has CDR1 SGHDT and CDR2 YYEEEE. In nucleotides, the CDR3 is TGTGCCAGCAGCTCCTGGAGCTCCTACGAGCAGTACTTC. It translates to CASSSWSSYEQYF.

J is TRBJ1-1 and V is TRBV6-1; the D is unclear. Germline V CDR1 and CDR2: MNHNS, SASEGT. The V end lost 2 bases, the J end lost 1 base, and 5 bases lay between the germline ends. The CDR3 is 13 amino acids. The CDR3 DNA sequence: TGTGCCAGCAGTGAACAAGCGAACACTGAAGCTTTCTTT. Its protein product is CASSEQANTEAFF.

The gene calls are TRBV19 and TRBJ2-3; 12 nucleotides agree with TRBD2. The CDR3 is made up of 13 amino acids. Germline V gives CDR1 LNHDA, CDR2 SQIVND (reference sequence). Trimming at V came to 10 bases and at J to 4 bases, leaving 3 bases not matched to a gene. The CDR3 spells CATTSGGPDTQYF. DNA for the CDR3: TGTGCCACTACTAGCGGGGGGCCAGATACGCAGTATTTT.

The rearrangement links TRBV28 to TRBJ1-2, with a tentative D call TRBD1 (6 bases). From germline, CDR1 is MDHEN and CDR2 SYDVKM. V was trimmed by 4 bases and J by 2 bases, leaving 11 bases between them. This CDR3 spans 14 amino acids. The CDR3 DNA sequence: TGTGCCAGCAGTTCTTGGACAGCGAACTATGGCTACACCTTC. Its translation: CASSSWTANYGYTF.

This sequence joins TRBV5-4 and TRBJ2-1; 9 nucleotides align to TRBD2. CDR1 and CDR2 (germline): SGHNT, YYREEE (reference sequence). This CDR3 region has 16 residues. V gave up 0 bases and J gave up 2 bases; unmatched junction bases: 3. CDR3 in DNA: TGTGCCAGCAGCTTGGCGGGCGGGAGGGCCTACAATGAGCAGTTCTTC. Protein sequence: CASSLAGGRAYNEQFF.